These 4 T cell receptor beta chains share one sample of origin, sequenced in a study of T cell responses to AZD1222 COVID-19 vaccine. Assay used: immunoSEQ multiplex PCR; TCRdb lists only in-frame clones, some missing. The data show roughly 160,000 clones, about 93% seen once. The specimen comprised peripheral blood, sampled on day 0 of AZD1222 vaccination. Receptor source: an adult in good health.

The chain has TRBV10-3 and TRBJ2-1, with D maybe TRBD2 (5 bases). The CDR3 sequence is 12 residues long. The germline CDR1 and CDR2 sequences are ENHRY and SYGVKD. The ends were cut back, 6 bases at V and 4 bases at J, with 7 bases in the middle. This chain's CDR3 is CAIRSGYNEQFF. The DNA for the CDR3 is TGTGCCATCAGGTCGGGGTACAATGAGCAGTTCTTC.

This rearrangement joins TRBV21-1 to TRBJ1-3. TRBV21-1 is termed a pseudogene. The CDR3 contains 15 residues. The DNA of the CDR3 is TGTGCCAGCAGCCTCTTGAGTTGGGGTGGAAACACCATATATTTT. Its translation is CASSLLSWGGNTIYF.

The rearrangement links TRBV5-4 to TRBJ1-1; TRBD1 aligns across 8 bases. This CDR3 region has 14 residues. CDR1 and CDR2 (germline): SGHNT, YYREEE (reference sequence). V dropped 4 bases and J dropped 6; count of bases not matched to a gene: 8. This CDR3 is CASSQGQGRAEAFF. As DNA, the CDR3 is TGTGCCAGCAGCCAAGGACAGGGCCGAGCTGAAGCTTTCTTT. Supplemented by reference TRBV5-4 and TRBJ1-1, the full variable domain reads ETGVTQSPTHLIKTRGQQVTLRCSSQSGHNTVSWYQQALGQGPQFIFQYYREEENGRGNFPPRFSGLQFPNYSSELNVNALELDDSALYLCASSQGQGRAEAFFGQGTRLTVV.

J is TRBJ1-1 and V is TRBV7-9, with D maybe TRBD1 (6 bases). Germline-derived CDR1 and CDR2 are SEHNR and FQNEAQ (reference sequence). V was shortened by 8 bases and J by 6 bases, with 16 bases between the two germline ends. The CDR3 extends over 13 amino acids. CDR3 in amino acids: CASREGEVAEAFF. CDR3 nucleotides: TGTGCCAGCCGGGAGGGGGAGGTCGCTGAAGCTTTCTTT.